A selection of T cell receptor beta chains follows, all from one sample in a study of T cells after yellow fever vaccination. TCRdb re-derived calls from the 5' RACE reads in MiXCR, one entry per CDR3 protein. Here the sample spans hundreds of thousands of distinct CDR3 sequences, about 12% being singletons. Material: PBMCs, obtained on the day of the yellow fever booster vaccination. The receptor set was obtained from a man aged 25-45 years who received the YFV17D yellow fever vaccine. Each CDR3 is given with its conserved first and last residue. The order of the fields is clone size, D gene, J gene, V gene, CDR3 protein, CDR3 DNA. D genes are given only for firm matches. Not all rows give a size; the values are once, few, many and, for expanded clones, a class.

many TRBD2 TRBJ2-5 TRBV5-1 CASSLATSDQETQYF TGCGCCAGCAGCTTGGCCACTAGCGACCAAGAGACCCAGTACTTC
. TRBD2 TRBJ2-7 TRBV5-6 CASSLRAGVVYEQYF TGTGCCAGCAGCTTGAGGGCGGGAGTAGTTTACGAGCAGTACTTC
. . TRBJ1-5 TRBV11-2 CASSLGPGVGNQPQHF TGTGCCAGCAGCTTAGGTCCAGGGGTGGGCAATCAGCCCCAGCATTTT
few . TRBJ2-7 TRBV18 CASSPEVGAYEQYF TGTGCCAGCTCACCAGAGGTAGGGGCCTACGAGCAGTACTTC
few TRBD2 TRBJ2-2 TRBV19 CASIPGGRNTGELFF TGTGCCAGTATTCCGGGAGGGAGGAACACCGGGGAGCTGTTTTTT
few . TRBJ1-4 TRBV12-3/TRBV12-4 CASSPKAGFGEKLFF TGTGCCAGCAGCCCTAAGGCGGGCTTCGGTGAAAAACTGTTTTTT
few TRBD2 TRBJ2-7 TRBV30 CAFTGGRYEQYF TGTGCCTTTACGGGCGGGAGATACGAGCAGTACTTC
. . TRBJ1-1 TRBV9 CASSADSREAFF TGTGCCAGCAGCGCCGACAGCCGGGAAGCTTTCTTT
few . TRBJ2-4 TRBV6-2/TRBV6-3 CASSYRSPAELGLAKNIQYF TGTGCCAGCAGTTACCGGTCCCCAGCGGAGTTAGGACTAGCCAAAAACATTCAGTACTTC
few . TRBJ2-1 TRBV3-1 CASSYLAGLSYNEQFF TGTGCCAGCAGCTACCTCGCGGGCCTGTCCTACAATGAGCAGTTCTTC
few . TRBJ1-1 TRBV20-1 CSARDVGKAFF TGCAGTGCTAGAGATGTGGGAAAAGCTTTCTTT
many TRBD2 TRBJ2-7 TRBV5-1 CASSGSGRLFYEQYF TGCGCCAGCAGCGGGAGCGGGAGGCTCTTCTACGAGCAGTACTTC
few . TRBJ2-5 TRBV4-1 CASSPLRGMETQYF TGCGCCAGCAGCCCACTACGGGGCATGGAGACCCAGTACTTC
. TRBD1 TRBJ1-1 TRBV6-5 CASSYGQGTTEAFF TGTGCCAGCAGTTACGGACAGGGCACCACTGAAGCTTTCTTT
. . TRBJ1-3 TRBV4-3 CASSQGLAKVPGNTIYF TGCGCCAGCAGCCAAGGTTTGGCGAAAGTCCCTGGAAACACCATATATTTT
few TRBD2 TRBJ2-4 TRBV7-2 CASSLIAGAAKNIQYF TGTGCCAGCAGTTTAATAGCGGGGGCAGCGAAAAACATTCAGTACTTC
few TRBD1 TRBJ2-2 TRBV7-2 CASRRTGAGELFF TGTGCCAGCAGGAGGACAGGGGCCGGGGAGCTGTTTTTT
many . TRBJ1-1 TRBV9 CASSVGLEGTEAFF TGTGCCAGCAGCGTTGGGTTGGAGGGGACTGAAGCTTTCTTT
. . TRBJ2-5 TRBV5-1 CASSLSLAAETQYF TGCGCCAGCAGCTTGAGCTTGGCTGCGGAGACCCAGTACTTC
few TRBD2 TRBJ2-5 TRBV20-1 CSARARIAGVQETQYF TGCAGTGCTAGAGCGAGAATAGCGGGGGTCCAAGAGACCCAGTACTTC
. . TRBJ1-4 TRBV18 CASSPLQGIATNEKLFF TGTGCCAGCTCACCACTTCAGGGAATAGCGACTAATGAAAAACTGTTTTTT
. TRBD2 TRBJ2-1 TRBV20-1 CSATGLNTNEQFF TGCAGTGCCACGGGACTAAACACGAATGAGCAGTTCTTC
few . TRBJ1-1 TRBV11-2 CASSSYTIEAFF TGTGCCAGCAGCTCCTATACAATTGAAGCTTTCTTT
many . TRBJ2-3 TRBV7-8 CASSSFQRLVTDTQYF TGTGCCAGCAGCTCATTCCAAAGACTAGTCACAGATACGCAGTATTTT
few . TRBJ1-1 TRBV6-2/TRBV6-3 CASWRGRQNTEAFF TGTGCCAGCTGGCGGGGGAGACAAAACACTGAAGCTTTCTTT
few . TRBJ2-1 TRBV18 CASSPDPGASSKQFF TGTGCCAGCTCACCAGACCCCGGGGCTAGCTCAAAGCAGTTCTTC
. TRBD2 TRBJ2-7 TRBV12-3/TRBV12-4 CASSPTSAYEQYF TGTGCCAGCAGCCCTACTAGCGCCTACGAGCAGTACTTC
. TRBD1 TRBJ2-1 TRBV18 CASSPPGQSLNEQFF TGTGCCAGCTCACCTCCGGGACAGTCGCTTAATGAGCAGTTCTTC
. TRBD2 TRBJ2-7 TRBV10-3 CAISPGLAGGHEQYF TGTGCCATCAGCCCGGGACTAGCGGGAGGACACGAGCAGTACTTC